Listed below are T cell receptor beta chains from one sample, sequenced in a study of T cell responses to AZD1222 COVID-19 vaccine. Sequencing was performed with immunoSEQ multiplex PCR; in TCRdb, only in-frame clones are kept and a portion is missing. This table holds around 180,000 clones, 80% to 90% found once. The source material was peripheral blood, sampled on day 0 of MenACWY control vaccination. These receptors were collected from an adult in good health. The CDR3 runs from the conserved cysteine through the conserved F or W. Fields, in order: D gene, J gene, clone size, V gene, CDR3 DNA, CDR3 protein. D genes are given only for firm matches. Not all rows give a size; the values are once, few, many and, for expanded clones, a class.

d_gene: NA; j_gene: TRBJ2-7; abundance: few; v_gene: TRBV18; CDR3nt: TGTGCCAGCTCATCCGGGGCAGGGGGGTTCTACGAGCAGTACTTC; CDR3aa: CASSSGAGGFYEQYF
d_gene: TRBD1; j_gene: TRBJ1-2; abundance: NA; v_gene: TRBV9; CDR3nt: TGTGCCAGCAGCGAAGGACAGGGGGCTTACTATGGCTACACCTTC; CDR3aa: CASSEGQGAYYGYTF
d_gene: NA; j_gene: TRBJ1-2; abundance: NA; v_gene: TRBV6-5; CDR3nt: TGTGCCAGCAGTTACGGGCAGGCCCCCAGTCCGAATGGCTACACCTTC; CDR3aa: CASSYGQAPSPNGYTF
d_gene: TRBD1; j_gene: TRBJ1-5; abundance: NA; v_gene: TRBV19; CDR3nt: TGTGCCAGTACTCGGACAGGGACGTATAGCAATCAGCCCCAGCATTTT; CDR3aa: CASTRTGTYSNQPQHF
d_gene: NA; j_gene: TRBJ1-1; abundance: NA; v_gene: TRBV2; CDR3nt: TGTGCCAGCAGTGAAGCGAGGGGAGTCGATGAAGCTTTCTTT; CDR3aa: CASSEARGVDEAFF
d_gene: TRBD1; j_gene: TRBJ2-7; abundance: NA; v_gene: TRBV3-1/TRBV3-2; CDR3nt: TGTGCCTGCGCCCCTGGACAGGGACCCTACGAGCAGTACTTC; CDR3aa: CACAPGQGPYEQYF
d_gene: NA; j_gene: TRBJ1-5; abundance: NA; v_gene: TRBV7-8; CDR3nt: TGTGCCAGCAGCCCCCGACAGCCCAATCAGCCCCAGCATTTT; CDR3aa: CASSPRQPNQPQHF
d_gene: TRBD2; j_gene: TRBJ2-7; abundance: NA; v_gene: TRBV6-2/TRBV6-3; CDR3nt: TGTGCCAGCAGTTACTCGACAGCTAGCGGCTACGAGCAGTACTTC; CDR3aa: CASSYSTASGYEQYF
d_gene: TRBD2; j_gene: TRBJ2-1; abundance: NA; v_gene: TRBV28; CDR3nt: TGTGCCAGCAGTTTGGCCGGGACTAGCGGCCACAATGAGCAGTTCTTC; CDR3aa: CASSLAGTSGHNEQFF
d_gene: TRBD1; j_gene: TRBJ1-2; abundance: NA; v_gene: TRBV11-1; CDR3nt: TGTGCCAGCAGCCCAGGACAGGGCACTCAGGGCTACACCTTC; CDR3aa: CASSPGQGTQGYTF
d_gene: NA; j_gene: TRBJ1-6; abundance: NA; v_gene: TRBV3-1/TRBV3-2; CDR3nt: TGTGCCAGCAGCCAAGGGACAGATAGGAATTCACCCCTCCACTTT; CDR3aa: CASSQGTDRNSPLHF
d_gene: TRBD1; j_gene: TRBJ2-3; abundance: NA; v_gene: TRBV6-2/TRBV6-3; CDR3nt: TGTGCCAGCAGTTTACAGGGGCGAAGCACAGATACGCAGTATTTT; CDR3aa: CASSLQGRSTDTQYF
d_gene: NA; j_gene: TRBJ2-2; abundance: NA; v_gene: TRBV7-8; CDR3nt: TGTGCCACGAGGGGGTTGGGCGCGCCACTGGCCGGGGAGCTGTTTTTT; CDR3aa: CATRGLGAPLAGELFF
d_gene: NA; j_gene: TRBJ1-2; abundance: NA; v_gene: TRBV6-1; CDR3nt: TGTGCCAGCAGTGAAGCCTTCACTCAGGGACATGGCTACACCTTC; CDR3aa: CASSEAFTQGHGYTF
d_gene: NA; j_gene: TRBJ2-1; abundance: NA; v_gene: TRBV11-3; CDR3nt: TGTGCCAGCAGCTTAGGCGGAGACAATGAGCAGTTCTTC; CDR3aa: CASSLGGDNEQFF
d_gene: NA; j_gene: TRBJ1-3; abundance: NA; v_gene: TRBV3-1/TRBV3-2; CDR3nt: TGTGCCAGCAGCCCCCGGGTCGGGGGCAGTGGAAACACCATATATTTT; CDR3aa: CASSPRVGGSGNTIYF
d_gene: TRBD1; j_gene: TRBJ2-7; abundance: NA; v_gene: TRBV4-2; CDR3nt: TGTGCCAGTTCGACAGGGGTGCGCGAGCAGTACTTC; CDR3aa: CASSTGVREQYF
d_gene: TRBD2; j_gene: TRBJ2-5; abundance: NA; v_gene: TRBV5-4; CDR3nt: TGTGCCAGCAGCCGGAGACTAGCGGGACAAGAGACCCAGTACTTC; CDR3aa: CASSRRLAGQETQYF
d_gene: NA; j_gene: TRBJ1-4; abundance: NA; v_gene: TRBV3-1/TRBV3-2; CDR3nt: TGTGCCAGCAGCCAATTGGCCTTCAATGAAAAACTGTTTTTT; CDR3aa: CASSQLAFNEKLFF
d_gene: TRBD1; j_gene: TRBJ2-7; abundance: NA; v_gene: TRBV3-1/TRBV3-2; CDR3nt: TGTGCCAGCAGCCTGCGGGACAGGGGGCGGGGGGAGCAGTACTTC; CDR3aa: CASSLRDRGRGEQYF
d_gene: NA; j_gene: TRBJ1-2; abundance: NA; v_gene: TRBV5-1; CDR3nt: TGCGCCAGCAGCCCCGGGACACTGACTAACTATGGCTACACCTTC; CDR3aa: CASSPGTLTNYGYTF
d_gene: NA; j_gene: TRBJ2-7; abundance: NA; v_gene: TRBV7-9; CDR3nt: TGTGCCAGCAGCTTATCAGGGCAAGAACAGTACTTC; CDR3aa: CASSLSGQEQYF
d_gene: TRBD1; j_gene: TRBJ1-2; abundance: NA; v_gene: TRBV6-1; CDR3nt: TGTGCCAGCAGTGAGGGGACAGGGACCGGCTACACCTTC; CDR3aa: CASSEGTGTGYTF
d_gene: NA; j_gene: TRBJ2-5; abundance: NA; v_gene: TRBV6-2/TRBV6-3; CDR3nt: TGTGCCAGCAGCCCTACAGATCCGCGAAGGTACCAAGAGACCCAGTACTTC; CDR3aa: CASSPTDPRRYQETQYF
d_gene: NA; j_gene: TRBJ2-5; abundance: NA; v_gene: TRBV7-3; CDR3nt: TGTGCCAGCAGCCCTTCATCGAACCAAGAGACCCAGTACTTC; CDR3aa: CASSPSSNQETQYF
d_gene: NA; j_gene: TRBJ1-5; abundance: NA; v_gene: TRBV6-2/TRBV6-3; CDR3nt: TGTGCCAGCAGTCTCCCCCGTTTAGGGATGAAGAATCAGCCCCAGCATTTT; CDR3aa: CASSLPRLGMKNQPQHF
d_gene: NA; j_gene: TRBJ1-1; abundance: NA; v_gene: TRBV25-1; CDR3nt: TGTGCCAGCAGTGAACGACAGAGCGGTGAAGCTTTCTTT; CDR3aa: CASSERQSGEAFF
d_gene: NA; j_gene: TRBJ2-1; abundance: NA; v_gene: TRBV27; CDR3nt: TGTGCCAGCAGTTTAGGACCCGAGCTCTCGAGTAATGAGCAGTTCTTC; CDR3aa: CASSLGPELSSNEQFF
d_gene: NA; j_gene: TRBJ1-6; abundance: NA; v_gene: TRBV6-5; CDR3nt: TGTGCCAGCAGAGGAAGCAGGGGAGCTGGTTCACCCCTCCACTTT; CDR3aa: CASRGSRGAGSPLHF
d_gene: TRBD1; j_gene: TRBJ1-3; abundance: NA; v_gene: TRBV7-4; CDR3nt: TGTGCCAGCAGCGTCCGGGACAGGGTTATCTTACCGGTGAGCCCCGCGACCCCCATATATTTT; CDR3aa: CASSVRDRVILPVSPATPIYF
d_gene: NA; j_gene: TRBJ2-5; abundance: NA; v_gene: TRBV6-2/TRBV6-3; CDR3nt: TGTGCCAGCAGTTATCAGGGGCTCCTTCCTCAAGAGACCCAGTACTTC; CDR3aa: CASSYQGLLPQETQYF
d_gene: NA; j_gene: TRBJ1-1; abundance: NA; v_gene: TRBV11-1; CDR3nt: TGTGCCAGCAGTTTTACGGCGAACACTGAAGCTTTCTTT; CDR3aa: CASSFTANTEAFF
d_gene: TRBD1; j_gene: TRBJ1-6; abundance: NA; v_gene: TRBV5-1; CDR3nt: TGCGCCAGCAGCTATTACCAAAGGACAGGAACAAGAGTGAATTCACCCCTCCACTTT; CDR3aa: CASSYYQRTGTRVNSPLHF
d_gene: NA; j_gene: TRBJ1-1; abundance: few; v_gene: TRBV10-1; CDR3nt: TGCGCCAGCAGTGAGTCCGAATTGAACACTGAAGCTTTCTTT; CDR3aa: CASSESELNTEAFF
d_gene: NA; j_gene: TRBJ1-4; abundance: NA; v_gene: TRBV28; CDR3nt: TGTGCCAGCAGTTCCCTTTACATGGCCTACGAAAAACTGTTTTTT; CDR3aa: CASSSLYMAYEKLFF
d_gene: NA; j_gene: TRBJ1-3; abundance: NA; v_gene: TRBV11-2; CDR3nt: TGTGCCAGCAGTTTAATGTTACGGGGTAGCTCTGGAAACACCATATATTTT; CDR3aa: CASSLMLRGSSGNTIYF
d_gene: TRBD2; j_gene: TRBJ2-3; abundance: NA; v_gene: TRBV7-9; CDR3nt: TGTGCCAGCACCCAGGGGCTAGCGGGGGGCACAGATACGCAGTATTTT; CDR3aa: CASTQGLAGGTDTQYF
d_gene: TRBD1; j_gene: TRBJ1-2; abundance: NA; v_gene: TRBV7-9; CDR3nt: TGTGCCAGCAGTCGGACAGGGGGGTCTTATGGCTACACCTTC; CDR3aa: CASSRTGGSYGYTF
d_gene: NA; j_gene: TRBJ2-2; abundance: NA; v_gene: TRBV7-9; CDR3nt: TGTGCCAGCAGCCCGGCGAGAGGATTCGACGGGGAGCTGTTTTTT; CDR3aa: CASSPARGFDGELFF
d_gene: TRBD1; j_gene: TRBJ1-1; abundance: NA; v_gene: TRBV6-6; CDR3nt: TGTGCCAGCAGTACTTACTCAGGACAGGGGCTGCTTGAAGCTTTCTTT; CDR3aa: CASSTYSGQGLLEAFF
d_gene: TRBD2; j_gene: TRBJ2-2; abundance: NA; v_gene: TRBV7-9; CDR3nt: TGTGCCAGCAGCCTAGCGGGGCCGAACACCGGGGAGCTGTTTTTT; CDR3aa: CASSLAGPNTGELFF
d_gene: TRBD1; j_gene: TRBJ1-6; abundance: NA; v_gene: TRBV4-3; CDR3nt: TGCGCCAGCAGCCAACCCGGGACAGGGGATTCACCCCTCCACTTT; CDR3aa: CASSQPGTGDSPLHF
d_gene: NA; j_gene: TRBJ2-1; abundance: NA; v_gene: TRBV5-6; CDR3nt: TGTGCCGCCTCGAAGGAAGCCTTTAATGAGCAGTTCTTC; CDR3aa: CAASKEAFNEQFF
d_gene: TRBD1; j_gene: TRBJ1-5; abundance: few; v_gene: TRBV6-5; CDR3nt: TGTGCCAGCAAGGCGGACAGGGTAAGGGGGCCCCAGCATTTT; CDR3aa: CASKADRVRGPQHF
d_gene: TRBD1; j_gene: TRBJ1-1; abundance: NA; v_gene: TRBV7-3; CDR3nt: TGTGCCAGCAGCCCAGCACAGGGGGTGGCTTTCTTT; CDR3aa: CASSPAQGVAFF
d_gene: NA; j_gene: TRBJ1-1; abundance: NA; v_gene: TRBV5-6; CDR3nt: TGTGCCAGCAGCTTCAGTGGGGGCGGGGACACTGAAGCTTTCTTT; CDR3aa: CASSFSGGGDTEAFF
d_gene: NA; j_gene: TRBJ1-5; abundance: NA; v_gene: TRBV4-1; CDR3nt: TGCGCCAGCAGCCAAGAAACCGCTGATCAGCCCCAGCATTTT; CDR3aa: CASSQETADQPQHF
d_gene: NA; j_gene: TRBJ1-6; abundance: NA; v_gene: TRBV9; CDR3nt: TGTGCCAGCAGCCTCGATTGGGGAGATTCACCCCTCCACTTT; CDR3aa: CASSLDWGDSPLHF
d_gene: NA; j_gene: TRBJ2-7; abundance: few; v_gene: TRBV10-3; CDR3nt: TGTGCCATCAGTGAGTCTAGGGCAGGGGGGGACGAGCAGTACTTC; CDR3aa: CAISESRAGGDEQYF
d_gene: TRBD1; j_gene: TRBJ2-1; abundance: NA; v_gene: TRBV7-2; CDR3nt: TGTGCCAGCAGCCTAGACAGGGGCTCCTACAATGAGCAGTTCTTC; CDR3aa: CASSLDRGSYNEQFF
d_gene: NA; j_gene: TRBJ1-6; abundance: NA; v_gene: TRBV7-6; CDR3nt: TGTGCCAGCAGCTTAGTTTGGCAGGGTGACCCTCGTAATTCACCCCTCCACTTT; CDR3aa: CASSLVWQGDPRNSPLHF
d_gene: TRBD1; j_gene: TRBJ1-5; abundance: few; v_gene: TRBV28; CDR3nt: TGTGCCAGCAGCACAATTATGCGGACAGGGGGCGATCAGCCCCAGCATTTT; CDR3aa: CASSTIMRTGGDQPQHF
d_gene: NA; j_gene: TRBJ2-7; abundance: NA; v_gene: TRBV4-1; CDR3nt: TGCGCCAGCAGCCAAGATAGGGGGACAAGGTCCTACGAGCAGTACTTC; CDR3aa: CASSQDRGTRSYEQYF
d_gene: TRBD2; j_gene: TRBJ2-1; abundance: NA; v_gene: TRBV9; CDR3nt: TGTGCCAGCAGCGTAGCTCCCCTAGCGGGGGGGCTGGGTGAGCAGTTCTTC; CDR3aa: CASSVAPLAGGLGEQFF
d_gene: NA; j_gene: TRBJ1-3; abundance: NA; v_gene: TRBV30; CDR3nt: TGTGCCTGGAGTTCGCACACCATATATTTT; CDR3aa: CAWSSHTIYF
d_gene: NA; j_gene: TRBJ1-2; abundance: many; v_gene: TRBV5-1; CDR3nt: TGCGCCAGCAGCCCGACAGAGCAAAATGGCTACACCTTC; CDR3aa: CASSPTEQNGYTF
d_gene: TRBD2; j_gene: TRBJ2-2; abundance: NA; v_gene: TRBV7-8; CDR3nt: TGTGCCAGCAGCTTAGCACTAGCGGGAGAAGCGGGCACCGGGGAGCTGTTTTTT; CDR3aa: CASSLALAGEAGTGELFF
d_gene: NA; j_gene: TRBJ1-1; abundance: few; v_gene: TRBV5-4; CDR3nt: TGTGCCAGCAGCTTATCAGGTAGAGGGACTGAAGCTTTCTTT; CDR3aa: CASSLSGRGTEAFF
d_gene: NA; j_gene: TRBJ2-6; abundance: NA; v_gene: TRBV3-1/TRBV3-2; CDR3nt: TGTGCCAGCAGCCACGCCCTGGACAACTCTGGGGCCAACGTCCTGACTTTC; CDR3aa: CASSHALDNSGANVLTF